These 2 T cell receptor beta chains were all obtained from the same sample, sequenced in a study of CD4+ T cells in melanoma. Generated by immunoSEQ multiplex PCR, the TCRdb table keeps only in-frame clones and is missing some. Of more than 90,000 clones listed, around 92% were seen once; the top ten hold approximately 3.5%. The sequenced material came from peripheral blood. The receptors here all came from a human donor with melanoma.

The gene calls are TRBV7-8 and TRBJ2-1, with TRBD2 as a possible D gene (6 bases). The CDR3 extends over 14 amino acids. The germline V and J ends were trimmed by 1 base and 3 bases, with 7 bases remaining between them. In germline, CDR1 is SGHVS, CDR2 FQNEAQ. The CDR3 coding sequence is TGTGCCAGCAGCTTAGGGGGGGACTACAATGAGCAGTTCTTC. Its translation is CASSLGGDYNEQFF.

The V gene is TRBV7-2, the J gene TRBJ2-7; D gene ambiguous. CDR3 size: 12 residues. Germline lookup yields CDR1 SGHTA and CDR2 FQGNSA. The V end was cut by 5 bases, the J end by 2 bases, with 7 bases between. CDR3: CASSLKPYEQYF. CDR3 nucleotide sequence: TGTGCCAGCAGCCTCAAGCCCTACGAGCAGTACTTC.